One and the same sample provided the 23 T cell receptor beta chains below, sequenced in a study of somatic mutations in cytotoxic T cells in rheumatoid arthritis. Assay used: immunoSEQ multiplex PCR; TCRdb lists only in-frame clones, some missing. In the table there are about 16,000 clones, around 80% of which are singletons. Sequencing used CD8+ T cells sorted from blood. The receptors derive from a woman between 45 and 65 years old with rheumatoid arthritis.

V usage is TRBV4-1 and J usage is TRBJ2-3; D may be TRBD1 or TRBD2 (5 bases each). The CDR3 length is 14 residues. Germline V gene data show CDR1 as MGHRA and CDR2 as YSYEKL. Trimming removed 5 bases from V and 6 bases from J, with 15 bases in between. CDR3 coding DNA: TGCGCCAGCAGCAACCGGGACCCCTGGGATACGCAGTATTTT. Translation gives CASSNRDPWDTQYF.

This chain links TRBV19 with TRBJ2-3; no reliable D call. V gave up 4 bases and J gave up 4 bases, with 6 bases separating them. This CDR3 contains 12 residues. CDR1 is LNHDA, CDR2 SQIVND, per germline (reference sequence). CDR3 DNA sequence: TGTGCCAGTAGTAACGCCCCAGATACGCAGTATTTT. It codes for CASSNAPDTQYF.

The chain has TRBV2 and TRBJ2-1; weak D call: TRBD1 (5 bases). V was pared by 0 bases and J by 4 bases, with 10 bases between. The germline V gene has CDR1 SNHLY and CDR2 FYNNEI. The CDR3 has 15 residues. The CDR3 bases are TGTGCCAGCAGTGAAGCCCCAGCAGGGTACAATGAGCAGTTCTTC. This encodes CASSEAPAGYNEQFF.

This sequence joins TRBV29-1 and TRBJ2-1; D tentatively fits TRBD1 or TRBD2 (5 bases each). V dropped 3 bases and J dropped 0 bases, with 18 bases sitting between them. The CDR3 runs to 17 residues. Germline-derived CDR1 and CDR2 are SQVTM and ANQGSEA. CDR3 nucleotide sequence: TGCAGCGTTGAGGGGCTAGCCAAACACCGCTCCTACAATGAGCAGTTCTTC. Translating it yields CSVEGLAKHRSYNEQFF.

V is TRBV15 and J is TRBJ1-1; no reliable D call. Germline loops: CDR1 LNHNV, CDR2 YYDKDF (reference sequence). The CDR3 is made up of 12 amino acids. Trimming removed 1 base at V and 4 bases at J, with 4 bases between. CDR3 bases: TGTGCCACCAGCAGAGGGTTCACTGAAGCTTTCTTT. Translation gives CATSRGFTEAFF.

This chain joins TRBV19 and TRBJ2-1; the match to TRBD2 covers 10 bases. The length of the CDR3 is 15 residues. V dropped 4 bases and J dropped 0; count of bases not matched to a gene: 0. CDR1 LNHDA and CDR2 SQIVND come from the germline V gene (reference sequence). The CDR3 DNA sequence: TGTGCCAGTAGTAGACTAGCGGGCTCCTACAATGAGCAGTTCTTC. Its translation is CASSRLAGSYNEQFF.

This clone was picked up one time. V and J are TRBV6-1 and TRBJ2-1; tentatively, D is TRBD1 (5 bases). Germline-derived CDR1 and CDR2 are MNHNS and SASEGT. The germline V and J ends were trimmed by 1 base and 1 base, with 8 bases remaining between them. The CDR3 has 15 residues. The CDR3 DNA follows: TGTGCCAGCAGTGAAGGCGCAGGGTCCTACAATGAGCAGTTCTTC. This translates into CASSEGAGSYNEQFF.

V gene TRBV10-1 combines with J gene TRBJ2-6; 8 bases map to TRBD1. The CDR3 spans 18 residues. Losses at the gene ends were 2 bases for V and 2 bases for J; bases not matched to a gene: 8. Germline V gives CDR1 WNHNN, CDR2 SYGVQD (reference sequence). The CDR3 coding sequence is TGCGCCAGCAGTGAGGATACTTTACAGGGGGCTGGGGCCAACGTCCTGACTTTC. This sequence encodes CASSEDTLQGAGANVLTF.

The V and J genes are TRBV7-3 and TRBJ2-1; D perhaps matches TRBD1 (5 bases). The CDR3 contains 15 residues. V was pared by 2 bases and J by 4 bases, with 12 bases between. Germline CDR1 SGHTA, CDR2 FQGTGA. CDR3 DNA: TGTGCCAGCAGCTTAGGGCAGGGCCTTTACAATGAGCAGTTCTTC. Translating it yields CASSLGQGLYNEQFF.

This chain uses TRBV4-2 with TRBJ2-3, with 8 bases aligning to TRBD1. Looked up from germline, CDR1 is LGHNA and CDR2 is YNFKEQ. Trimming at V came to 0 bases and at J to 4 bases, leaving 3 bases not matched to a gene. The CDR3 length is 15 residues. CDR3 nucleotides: TGTGCCAGCAGCCAAGAAAGGACAGGGCCAGATACGCAGTATTTT. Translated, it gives CASSQERTGPDTQYF.

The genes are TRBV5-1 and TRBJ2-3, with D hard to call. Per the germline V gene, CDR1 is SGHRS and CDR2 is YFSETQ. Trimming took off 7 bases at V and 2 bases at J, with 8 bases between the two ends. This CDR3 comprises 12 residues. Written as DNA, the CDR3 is TGCGCCAGCGCAGGAGTCACAGATACGCAGTATTTT. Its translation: CASAGVTDTQYF.

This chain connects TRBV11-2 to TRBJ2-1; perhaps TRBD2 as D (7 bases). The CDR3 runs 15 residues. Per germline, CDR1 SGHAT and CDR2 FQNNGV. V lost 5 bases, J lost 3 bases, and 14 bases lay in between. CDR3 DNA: TGTGCCAGCAGCGCACGGGGGGCGCGCTACAATGAGCAGTTCTTC. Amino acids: CASSARGARYNEQFF.

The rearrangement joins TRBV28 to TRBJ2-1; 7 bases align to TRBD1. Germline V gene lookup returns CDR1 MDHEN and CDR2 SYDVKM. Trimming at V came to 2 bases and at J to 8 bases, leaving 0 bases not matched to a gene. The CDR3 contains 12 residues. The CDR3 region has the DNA TGTGCCAGCAGTTTAACAGGGGATGAGCAGTTCTTC. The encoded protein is CASSLTGDEQFF.

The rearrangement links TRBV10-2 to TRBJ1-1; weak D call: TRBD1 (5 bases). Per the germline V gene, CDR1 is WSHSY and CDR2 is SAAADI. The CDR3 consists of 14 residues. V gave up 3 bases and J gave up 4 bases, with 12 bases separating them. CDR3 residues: CASSERGESTEAFF. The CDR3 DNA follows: TGCGCCAGCAGTGAACGAGGGGAGAGCACTGAAGCTTTCTTT.

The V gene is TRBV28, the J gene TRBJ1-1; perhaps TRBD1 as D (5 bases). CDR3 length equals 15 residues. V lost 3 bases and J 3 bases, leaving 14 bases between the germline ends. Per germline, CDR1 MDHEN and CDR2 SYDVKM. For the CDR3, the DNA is TGTGCCAGCAGTTTCGTAGTGGGGGGGGACACTGAAGCTTTCTTT. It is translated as CASSFVVGGDTEAFF.

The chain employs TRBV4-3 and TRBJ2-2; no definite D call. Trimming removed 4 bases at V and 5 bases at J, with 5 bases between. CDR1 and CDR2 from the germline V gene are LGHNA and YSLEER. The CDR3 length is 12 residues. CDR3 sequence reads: CASSPRTGELFF. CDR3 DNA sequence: TGCGCCAGCAGCCCTAGGACCGGGGAGCTGTTTTTT.

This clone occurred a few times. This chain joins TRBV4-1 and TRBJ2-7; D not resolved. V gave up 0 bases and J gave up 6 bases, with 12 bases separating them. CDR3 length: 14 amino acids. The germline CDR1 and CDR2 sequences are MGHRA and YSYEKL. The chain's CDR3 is CASSQEPAVGEQYF. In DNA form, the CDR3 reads TGCGCCAGCAGCCAAGAACCTGCGGTGGGCGAGCAGTACTTC.

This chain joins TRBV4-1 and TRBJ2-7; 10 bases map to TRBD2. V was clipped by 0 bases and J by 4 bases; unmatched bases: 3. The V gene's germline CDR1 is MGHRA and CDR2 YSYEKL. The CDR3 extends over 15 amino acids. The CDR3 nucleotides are TGCGCCAGCAGCCAAGATGTAGCGGGAGGATACGAGCAGTACTTC. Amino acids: CASSQDVAGGYEQYF.

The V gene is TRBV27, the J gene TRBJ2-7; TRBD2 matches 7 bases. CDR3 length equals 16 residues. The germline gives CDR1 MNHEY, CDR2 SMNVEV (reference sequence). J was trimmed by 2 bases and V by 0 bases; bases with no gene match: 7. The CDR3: CASSLSSAGVAYEQYF. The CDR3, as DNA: TGTGCCAGCAGTTTATCGTCTGCGGGAGTAGCCTACGAGCAGTACTTC.

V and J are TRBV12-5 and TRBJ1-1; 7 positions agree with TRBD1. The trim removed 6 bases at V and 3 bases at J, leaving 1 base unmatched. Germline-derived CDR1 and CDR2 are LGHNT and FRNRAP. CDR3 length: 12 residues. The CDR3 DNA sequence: TGTGCTAGTGGCAGGGGGTACACTGAAGCTTTCTTT. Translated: CASGRGYTEAFF.

The CDR3 loop is CASSLVGGADEQFF. The CDR3 DNA reads as TGCGCCAGCAGCTTGGTGGGGGGGGCGGATGAGCAGTTCTTC. The V gene is TRBV5-1, the J gene TRBJ2-1; possibly TRBD2 for D (7 bases). Germline CDR1 and CDR2: SGHRS and YFSETQ. Trimming stripped 0 bases from V and 8 bases from J, with 12 bases between. The CDR3 runs to 14 residues.

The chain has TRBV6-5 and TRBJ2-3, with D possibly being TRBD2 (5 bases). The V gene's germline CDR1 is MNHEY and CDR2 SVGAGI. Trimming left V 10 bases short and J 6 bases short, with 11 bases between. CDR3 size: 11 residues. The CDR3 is CAIGRGDTQYF. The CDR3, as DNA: TGTGCCATCGGACGGGGTGATACGCAGTATTTT.

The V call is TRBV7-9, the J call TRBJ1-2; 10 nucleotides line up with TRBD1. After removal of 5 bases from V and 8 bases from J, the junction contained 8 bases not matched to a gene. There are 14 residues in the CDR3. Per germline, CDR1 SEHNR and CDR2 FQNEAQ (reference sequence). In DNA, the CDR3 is TGTGCCAGCAGCGCCCCCGACAGGGGGCTCGGCTACACCTTC. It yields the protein CASSAPDRGLGYTF.